The clone carrying this TCR beta chain has at least ten counts. No antigen is known for it. The data originate from a study of molecular identifiers for immune sequencing clone quantification. Across the whole study: Across replicate runs, RNA obtained from about 19,000 or 110,000 naive CD8 cells was divided into five, with four undergoing sequencing. Study-level findings and limits: In naive cells, under 1% of molecules belonged to clones above 20 RNA copies, against over 99% in effector cells.

Naive CD8 T cells were sorted, and the gate applied was CD8+CD4-CCR7+CD45RA+. CDR1 LGHNA and CDR2 YSLEER come from the germline V gene. V dropped 1 base and J dropped 3 bases, with 13 bases sitting between them. This CDR3 is 15 amino acids long. Bulk TCR library preparation followed previously described methods with listed TCR primers. From the PCR reads, TCRdb called clonotypes with MiXCR, one entry per CDR3 protein. The sample carries hundreds of thousands of distinct CDR3 sequences, about 25% recorded once. J is TRBJ2-7 and V is TRBV4-3, with a tentative D call TRBD1 (6 bases). This sequence originates from a human donor in good health. Some libraries in this study had Jurkat cell RNA spiked in. Sequenced material: naive CD8+ T cells from blood, with Jurkat cell RNA spiked in. Subset defined: FACS-sorted CD8+CD4-CCR7+CD45RA+ naive T cells. CDR3 in amino acids: CASSQGQAPGYEQYF. The CDR3 coding sequence is TGCGCCAGCAGCCAAGGACAGGCCCCCGGCTACGAGCAGTACTTC.